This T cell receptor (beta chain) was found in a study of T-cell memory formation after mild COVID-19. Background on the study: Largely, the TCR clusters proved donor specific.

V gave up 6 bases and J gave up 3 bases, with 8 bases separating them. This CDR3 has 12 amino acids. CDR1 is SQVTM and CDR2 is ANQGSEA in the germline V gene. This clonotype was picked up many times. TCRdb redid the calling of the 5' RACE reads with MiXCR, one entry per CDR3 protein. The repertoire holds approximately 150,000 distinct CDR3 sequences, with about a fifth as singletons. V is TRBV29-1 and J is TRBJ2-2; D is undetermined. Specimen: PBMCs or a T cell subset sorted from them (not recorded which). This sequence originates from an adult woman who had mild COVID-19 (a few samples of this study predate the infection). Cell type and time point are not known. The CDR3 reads CSVESDTGELFF. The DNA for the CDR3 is TGCAGCGTAGAAAGTGACACCGGGGAGCTGTTTTTT.